This T cell receptor beta chain is from a study of blood T cells in healthy people across ages. Study results and caveats: CMV infection status of these donors was not known.

A J-beta primer mix and a sample-barcoded 5' primer were used in a second PCR of about 7 to 12 cycles. TCRdb analysed the 5' RACE reads with MiXCR anew, one entry per CDR3 protein. This sample has roughly 700,000 distinct CDR3 sequences, with about a third found just once. The CDR3 sequence is 14 residues long. Trimming left V 4 bases short and J 2 bases short, with 14 bases between. Germline lookup yields CDR1 DFQATT and CDR2 SNEGSKA (reference sequence). Points on this clonotype: The antigen is undetermined.

The clonotype originates from a woman at least 80 years old in good health. This chain uses TRBV20-1 with TRBJ2-5; tentatively, D is TRBD2 (7 bases). Sequencing input: blood. DNA for the CDR3: TGCAGTGCTAAGGGGGGGTACTTTCAAGAGACCCAGTACTTC. It is translated as CSAKGGYFQETQYF.